A single sample is the source of the 8 T cell receptor beta chains below, sequenced in a study of CD8 T cells in Susac syndrome. RNA was extracted with the RNeasy kit, and a quantity of roughly 0.45 to 1 ug was reverse transcribed using random hexamers. One entry per CDR3 protein, called by TCRdb with MiXCR from the immunoSEQ multiplex PCR reads. This sample yields under 250,000 distinct CDR3 sequences, of which around 93% are seen a single time; 0.07% to 0.09% belongs to the top ten. Material: CD4+ T cells from PBMCs. The receptor set was obtained from a human donor with multiple sclerosis.

CDR3 region: CASSPLGLAGGGNEQFF. The CDR3 coding sequence is TGTGCCAGCTCACCGCTGGGACTAGCGGGAGGAGGCAATGAGCAGTTCTTC. The rearrangement joins TRBV18 to TRBJ2-1; TRBD2 matches 15 bases. V was clipped by 3 bases and J by 6 bases; unmatched bases: 6. Per the germline V gene, CDR1 is KGHSH and CDR2 is LQKENI. This CDR3 contains 17 residues.

The gene calls are TRBV9 and TRBJ1-2; the D is unclear. The V end was cut by 0 bases, the J end by 0 bases, with 3 bases between. The CDR3 consists of 13 residues. The germline gives CDR1 SGDLS, CDR2 YYNGEE. CDR3 amino acids: CASSVDTNYGYTF. As DNA, the CDR3 is TGTGCCAGCAGCGTAGATACTAACTATGGCTACACCTTC.

This clonotype came up once. This chain uses TRBV18 with TRBJ2-2, with D perhaps given as TRBD1 or TRBD2 (5 bases each). The CDR3 spans 16 residues. The ends were cut back, 4 bases at V and 2 bases at J, with 14 bases in the middle. Germline-derived CDR1 and CDR2 are KGHSH and LQKENI. CDR3 protein: CASSRAGTANTGELFF. The CDR3 DNA follows: TGTGCCAGCTCACGAGCCGGGACGGCAAACACCGGGGAGCTGTTTTTT.

The chain has TRBV10-3 and TRBJ2-1; TRBD2 aligns across 8 bases. Germline V lookup: CDR1 ENHRY, CDR2 SYGVKD. The CDR3 loop spans 15 amino acids. Trimming took 5 bases from V and 6 from J; bases not matched to a gene: 9. The CDR3 DNA reads TGTGCCATCAGTTCCGGGGGGGCTGGGTCCAATGAGCAGTTCTTC. It translates to CAISSGGAGSNEQFF.

Here the CDR3 DNA reads TGTGCCAGCAGTGAATGGACAGGGGCGTTAAACTATGGCTACACCTTC. Its translation: CASSEWTGALNYGYTF. This rearrangement joins TRBV2 to TRBJ1-2; 9 bases are shared with TRBD1. CDR1 and CDR2 from the germline V gene are SNHLY and FYNNEI. This CDR3 is 16 amino acids long. The V and J ends lost 2 bases and 2 bases, in that order; junction bases with no gene match: 6.

This clonotype was detected once. This chain connects TRBV7-3 to TRBJ1-1; D not resolved. Germline V gene data show CDR1 as SGHTA and CDR2 as FQGTGA. The V end lost 5 bases, the J end lost 1 base, and 11 bases lay between the germline ends. CDR3 length equals 14 residues. The CDR3 nucleotides read TGTGCCAGCAGCCTCTCGAGGCAGAACACTGAAGCTTTCTTT. Translated, it gives CASSLSRQNTEAFF.

The chain combines TRBV15 with TRBJ1-3; D is possibly TRBD1 (5 bases). The CDR3 spans 13 residues. Per the germline V gene, CDR1 is LNHNV and CDR2 is YYDKDF (reference sequence). The CDR3 region has the DNA TGTCCCCACTTGGGGCAACCTGGAAACACCATATATTTT. It encodes CPHLGQPGNTIYF.

J is TRBJ1-2 and V is TRBV18, with TRBD1 identical over 8 bases. Germline V gene data show CDR1 as KGHSH and CDR2 as LQKENI. Trimming removed 3 bases from V and 4 bases from J; junction bases left unmatched: 4. The CDR3 is made up of 14 amino acids. CDR3 sequence (DNA): TGTGCCAGCTCACCGACAGGGGAGGGCTATGGCTACACCTTC. This sequence encodes CASSPTGEGYGYTF.